Shown below are 9 T cell receptor beta chains from a single sample sequenced in a study of shared clonotypes between healthy human individuals. Sequencing used immunoSEQ multiplex PCR; TCRdb keeps in-frame clones, though not all of them. The repertoire holds 330,000 or so clones, with approximately 79% as singletons. Material for sequencing was memory CD4+ T cells sorted from blood. Subset meaning: CD45RA-negative fraction. Receptors originate from a man younger than 45 in good health.

This clone was found once. The V call is TRBV11-2, the J call TRBJ2-5; D is unresolved. V lost 8 bases and J lost 5, with 15 bases in between. CDR3 length: 13 amino acids. Germline values: CDR1 SGHAT, CDR2 FQNNGV. The CDR3 protein is CASGRANGETQYF. Written as DNA, the CDR3 is TGTGCCAGCGGCCGGGCTAACGGGGAGACCCAGTACTTC.

V is TRBV30 and J is TRBJ1-1, with no clear D. V was pared by 3 bases and J by 3 bases, with 11 bases between. Per the germline V gene, CDR1 is GTSNPN and CDR2 is SVGIG (reference sequence). The CDR3 is 13 residues long. The CDR3 bases are TGTGCCTGGAGAAAGGGAAGGGACACTGAAGCTTTCTTT. Protein sequence: CAWRKGRDTEAFF.

Points on this clone: Just one base apart from a much larger clone, this may be a read error. The chain carries TRBV5-1 and TRBJ2-6, with a possible D match to TRBD2 (5 bases). Looked up from germline, CDR1 is SGHRS and CDR2 is YFSETQ. With 2 bases removed from V and 6 bases from J, the gap between germline ends came to 9 bases. The CDR3 runs 14 residues. The CDR3 DNA follows: TGCGCCAGCAGCTTAGCGGTTGAGGCCAACGTCCTGACTTTC. It specifies CASSLAVEANVLTF.

The V gene is TRBV6-1, the J gene TRBJ2-1, with D possibly being TRBD2 (5 bases). Looked up from germline, CDR1 is MNHNS and CDR2 is SASEGT. The V end lost 4 bases, the J end lost 0 bases, and 7 bases lay between the germline ends. This CDR3 is 14 amino acids long. The chain's CDR3 is CASSAAASYNEQFF. CDR3 nucleotide sequence: TGTGCCAGCAGTGCAGCGGCCTCCTACAATGAGCAGTTCTTC.

With respect to this clone: This CDR3 is also generated by other DNA sequences in the sample. The chain joins TRBV5-1 to TRBJ2-1; D may be TRBD1 or TRBD2 (5 bases each). Germline CDR1 reads SGHRS; CDR2 reads YFSETQ. Trimming shortened V by 0 bases and J by 1 base, and 5 bases separated the two germline ends. This CDR3 contains 14 residues. CDR3 sequence reads: CASSLGGSYNEQFF. CDR3 bases: TGCGCCAGCAGCTTGGGGGGGTCCTACAATGAGCAGTTCTTC.

The rearrangement uses TRBV15 and TRBJ2-1; the match to TRBD2 covers 9 bases. V gave up 1 base and J gave up 2 bases; unmatched junction bases: 0. Germline CDR1 LNHNV, CDR2 YYDKDF (reference sequence). The CDR3 length is 15 residues. For the CDR3, the DNA is TGTGCCACCAGCAGAGCTAGCGGGACCTACAATGAGCAGTTCTTC. As protein: CATSRASGTYNEQFF.

The rearrangement links TRBV19 to TRBJ1-1; perhaps TRBD1 as D (5 bases). Germline V lookup: CDR1 LNHDA, CDR2 SQIVND (reference sequence). The CDR3 extends over 16 amino acids. Trimming took 6 bases from V and 1 from J, leaving 18 bases between them. CDR3: CASRTGWGKGNTEAFF. The CDR3 DNA follows: TGTGCCAGTAGGACGGGATGGGGGAAGGGGAACACTGAAGCTTTCTTT.

This clone appeared a few times. V is TRBV6-5 and J is TRBJ2-5; 9 bases match TRBD1. The junction had 0 bases not matched to a gene; V was cut back by 0 bases and J by 4 bases. The CDR3 contains 14 residues. The V gene's germline CDR1 is MNHEY and CDR2 SVGAGI. DNA for the CDR3: TGTGCCAGCAGTTACTCGACAGGGGGAGAGACCCAGTACTTC. It codes for CASSYSTGGETQYF.

This clone was counted a few times. The V and J genes are TRBV18 and TRBJ2-3, with 11 bases fitting TRBD2. Trimming cost V 1 base and J 3 bases; bases outside gene matches: 9. Per germline, CDR1 KGHSH and CDR2 LQKENI. CDR3 size: 18 residues. The DNA for the CDR3 is TGTGCCAGCTCACCACGACGTACTAGCGGGAGTTATACAGATACGCAGTATTTT. It encodes CASSPRRTSGSYTDTQYF.